Sequencing of this T cell receptor beta chain was carried out in a study of shared clonotypes between healthy human individuals. Study-wide results and caveats: It was the non-shared clonotypes that had lower generation probabilities than clonotypes shared by all four donors.

Points on this clone: Its antigen is undetermined.

Sorted-subset replicate PCRs used 200 ng of genomic DNA. This amount corresponded to tens of thousands of T cell genomes. The table came from immunoSEQ multiplex PCR; TCRdb's copy has only in-frame clones and leaves some out. The sample lists millions of clones; 90% to 95% were seen once. This CDR3 has 13 amino acids. Germline CDR1 SGDLS, CDR2 YYNGEE. The germline V and J ends were trimmed by 1 base and 8 bases, with 12 bases remaining between them. Splitting the CD4+ cells yielded a CD45RA+ naive subset and a CD45RA-negative memory subset. The chain links TRBV9 to TRBJ1-2; D not resolved. The receptor was isolated from a man between 18 and 29 years old in good health. Some clones in this sample may be carry-over from other donors' samples. The sample was naive CD4+ T cells from PBMCs. Subset in this sample: CD45RA+ positively selected. CDR3 nucleotides: TGTGCCAGCAGCGTACTGGAAGAGAGCGGCTACACCTTC. Translating gives CASSVLEESGYTF.